This T cell receptor (beta chain) was observed in a study of identical twins (dated by TCRdb to between 2015 and 2016). The study in broad terms: To test whether fetal clonotypes persist, the study used deep sequencing on TCR alpha and beta repertoires from monozygotic twins, unrelated adults of various ages, and cord blood. To rule out contamination, the twin experiments were replicated at different times with different library preparation protocols. What the work shows at the level of the full study, not this receptor alone: Zero-insertion analyses could be partly confounded by invariant T cells such as MAIT and iNKT, although diverse VJ usage argued against such confounding for most clonotypes. Compared with coincidental sharing between unrelated individuals, an excess of low generation-probability sequences was observed among out-of-frame TCR alpha sequences shared between twins. A weaker excess of twin sharing was found in beta out-of-frame sequences because the signal-to-noise ratio was lowered by fewer shared sequences. In monozygotic twins, out-of-frame TCR alpha sharing was systematically underestimated by recombination models, although the models agreed with sharing between unrelated individuals. Fewer insertions were carried by abundant cord blood beta clonotypes, a similar but weaker trend appeared in young adult naive repertoires, and no such trend appeared in memory repertoires. Because the same donors could not be followed over many years, the conclusions depended on cross-sectional statistical analysis.

V loses 0 bases, J loses 6 bases, and the germline ends lie 12 bases apart. CDR1 PRHDT and CDR2 FYEKMQ are derived from the germline V gene (reference sequence). The CDR3, from cysteine to phenylalanine, totals 14 residues. The only DNA kept is the CDR3, 42 bases in frame from the first base. Library preparation was by 5' RACE. The reads were generated on an Illumina HiSeq 2000. A universal primer binding site was introduced by template switching, and a unique molecular identifier was present in the final cDNA, enabling accurate counting of TCR cDNA molecules. First-strand cDNA for TCR alpha and beta chains was synthesized from specific primers in the conserved constant-segment region. To control for contamination, every cDNA library carried two barcodes: a SMART-Mk sample barcode plus Illumina barcodes. TruSeq adapter sequences and Illumina sample barcodes were added in two successive PCR steps. TCR alpha and beta cDNA libraries were sequenced on the Illumina HiSeq platform with custom primers. The authors' analysis ran thus. MiGEC processed the raw reads to extract unique molecular identifiers, while MiXCR was used to determine the CDR3 positions. For each individual, recombination models were inferred using an EM algorithm with the repgenHMM and IGoR tools. Shared clonotype analysis was performed with the tcR package in R, normalizing sharing by the product of cloneset sizes. Out-of-frame nonproductive sequences were analyzed to study raw recombination free of thymic and clonal selection effects. TCRdb reprocessing: public reads trimmed at Q25 with fastp, clones called with MiXCR, in-frame beta chains kept. Each CDR3 protein appears once, grouped with its most common genes and DNA. These V and J calls derive from TCRdb rather than the authors' analysis. This sample has 1.5 million to 2 million distinct CDR3 sequences in its table, and about 32% of those were observed once. Of the sample, about 0.25% falls within the top ten clones.

Every donor in the study was a healthy Caucasian. As for this clonotype: Its antigen is unknown. The sample holds no much larger clone one base away, and base qualities are not on file.

The sequenced sample consisted of cord blood. The receptor was derived from a newborn girl in good health. The receptor chain draws on TRBV13 and TRBJ2-7; perhaps TRBD1 is the D gene, with 5 bases matching. The DNA sequence follows: TGTGCCAGCAGCTTAGGGCAGGGAAGGGTCGAGCAGTACTTC. It codes for CASSLGQGRVEQYF.